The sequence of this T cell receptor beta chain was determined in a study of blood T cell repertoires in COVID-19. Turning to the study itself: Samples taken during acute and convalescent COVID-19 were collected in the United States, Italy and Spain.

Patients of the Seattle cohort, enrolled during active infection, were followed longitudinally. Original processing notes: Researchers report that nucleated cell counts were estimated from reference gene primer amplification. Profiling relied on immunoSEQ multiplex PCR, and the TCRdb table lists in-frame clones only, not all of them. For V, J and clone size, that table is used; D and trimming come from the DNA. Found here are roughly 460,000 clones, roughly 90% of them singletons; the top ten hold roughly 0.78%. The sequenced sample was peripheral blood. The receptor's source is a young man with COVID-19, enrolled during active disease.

The CDR3 region is CASSVLAGAGYNEQFF. The CDR3 DNA is TGTGCCAGCAGCGTCCTAGCGGGGGCCGGGTACAATGAGCAGTTCTTC. This chain joins TRBV7-9 and TRBJ2-1, with TRBD2 matching 10 bases. The CDR3 is made up of 16 amino acids. V was clipped by 5 bases and J by 4 bases; unmatched bases: 8. The germline V gene encodes CDR1 SEHNR and CDR2 FQNEAQ (reference sequence).